This T cell receptor beta chain was documented in a study of T cells in Graves' hyperthyroidism and ophthalmopathy. Findings of the study overall: Most thyroid clonotypes with frequency above 0.001 were detected in blood. Ophthalmopathy and stable hyperthyroidism were told apart by a 13 V-J model.

Using RNA transcripts as the source, TCR beta CDR3 regions were amplified. With the HTBI primer set, the TCR CDR3 went through a first round of RT-PCR. TCRdb re-analysed the multiplex PCR reads in MiXCR, keeping a single row per CDR3 protein. The table has around 600,000 distinct CDR3 sequences, roughly 15% seen once. This clonotype was seen repeatedly, ten times or more. The antigen remains undetermined. The TCR was taken from a woman between 50 and 59 years old with Graves' ophthalmopathy. Sequencing was performed on blood.

The CDR3 sequence: CASSLGGTGLTDTQYF. The CDR3, as DNA: TGTGCCAGCAGCTTGGGAGGGACAGGGCTCACAGATACGCAGTATTTT. This chain connects TRBV5-5 to TRBJ2-3, with 9 positions matching TRBD1. The CDR3 has 16 residues. The germline CDR1 and CDR2 sequences are SGHKS and YYEKEE (reference sequence). J lost 2 bases, V lost 0 bases, and 4 bases had no gene match.